The entry below gives a single TCR beta chain sequence along with its context. Its target is not known. The data belong to a study of siplizumab effects on memory and regulatory T cells. The CDR3 is 16 residues long. With 0 bases removed from V and 8 bases from J, the gap between germline ends came to 17 bases. Germline V gene lookup returns CDR1 LNHDA and CDR2 SQIVND (reference sequence). Sequenced by immunoSEQ multiplex PCR; TCRdb stores in-frame clones only, minus some. The profile shows more than 90,000 clones, around 90% of them singletons. Study results and limitations: Naive T cells apparently outstripped memory cells in diversity and seemed major alloresponse contributors. Assignment to unstimulated subsets succeeded for only a minor fraction of the alloreactive clones. Confirmatory evidence of suppressive function in proliferating siplizumab-culture Tregs was not obtained.

This TCR was recovered from a human donor in good health. The chain carries TRBV19 and TRBJ1-5, with D possibly being TRBD1 (6 bases). Sequenced sample: non-Treg CD4+ T cells sorted from blood. Here the CDR3 reads CASSIDRVGGREPQHF. The CDR3 DNA reads as TGTGCCAGTAGTATAGATCGGGTAGGGGGGCGTGAGCCCCAGCATTTT.